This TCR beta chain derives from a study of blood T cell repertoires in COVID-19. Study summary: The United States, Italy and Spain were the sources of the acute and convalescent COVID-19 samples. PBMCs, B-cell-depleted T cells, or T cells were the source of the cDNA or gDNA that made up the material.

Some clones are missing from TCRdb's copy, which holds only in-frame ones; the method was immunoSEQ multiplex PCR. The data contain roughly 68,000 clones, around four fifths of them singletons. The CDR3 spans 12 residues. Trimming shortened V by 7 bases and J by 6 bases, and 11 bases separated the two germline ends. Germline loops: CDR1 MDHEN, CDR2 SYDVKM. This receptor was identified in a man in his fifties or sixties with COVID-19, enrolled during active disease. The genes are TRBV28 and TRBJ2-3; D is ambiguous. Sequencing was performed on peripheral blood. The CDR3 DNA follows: TGTGCCAGCACGACAAGTCCCGATACGCAGTATTTT. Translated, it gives CASTTSPDTQYF.